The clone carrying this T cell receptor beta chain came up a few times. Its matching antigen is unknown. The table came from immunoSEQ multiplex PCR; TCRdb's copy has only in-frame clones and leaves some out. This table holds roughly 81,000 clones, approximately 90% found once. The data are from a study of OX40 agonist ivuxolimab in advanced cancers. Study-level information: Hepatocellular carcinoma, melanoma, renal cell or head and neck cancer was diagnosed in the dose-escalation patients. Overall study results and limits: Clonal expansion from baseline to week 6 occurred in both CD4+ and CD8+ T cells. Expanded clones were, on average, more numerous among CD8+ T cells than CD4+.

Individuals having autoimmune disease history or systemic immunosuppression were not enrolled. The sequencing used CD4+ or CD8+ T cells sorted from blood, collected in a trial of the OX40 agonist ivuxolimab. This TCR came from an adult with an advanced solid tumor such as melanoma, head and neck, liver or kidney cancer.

The DNA of the CDR3 is TGTGCCAGCTCACCCTCGGGACAGGGATACTACGAGCAGTACTTC. Its translation: CASSPSGQGYYEQYF. The chain employs TRBV18 and TRBJ2-7; 9 bases are a match to TRBD1. The CDR3 is 15 residues long. J was trimmed by 3 bases and V by 3 bases; bases with no gene match: 6. Germline CDR1 KGHSH, CDR2 LQKENI.